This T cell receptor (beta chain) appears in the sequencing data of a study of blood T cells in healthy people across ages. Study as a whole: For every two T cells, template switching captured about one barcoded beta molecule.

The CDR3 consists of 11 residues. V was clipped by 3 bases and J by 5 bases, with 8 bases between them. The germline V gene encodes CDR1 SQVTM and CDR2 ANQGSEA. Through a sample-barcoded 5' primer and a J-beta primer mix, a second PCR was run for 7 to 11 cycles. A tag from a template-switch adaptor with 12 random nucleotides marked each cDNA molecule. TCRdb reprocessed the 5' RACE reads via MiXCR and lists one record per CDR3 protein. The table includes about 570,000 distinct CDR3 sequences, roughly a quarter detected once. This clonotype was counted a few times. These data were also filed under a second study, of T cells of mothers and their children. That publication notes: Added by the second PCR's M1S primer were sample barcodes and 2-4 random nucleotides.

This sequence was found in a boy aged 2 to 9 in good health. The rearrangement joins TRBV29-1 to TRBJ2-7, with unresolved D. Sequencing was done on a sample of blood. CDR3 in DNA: TGCAGCGTTGATTCCACTAACGAGCAGTACTTC. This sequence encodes CSVDSTNEQYF.